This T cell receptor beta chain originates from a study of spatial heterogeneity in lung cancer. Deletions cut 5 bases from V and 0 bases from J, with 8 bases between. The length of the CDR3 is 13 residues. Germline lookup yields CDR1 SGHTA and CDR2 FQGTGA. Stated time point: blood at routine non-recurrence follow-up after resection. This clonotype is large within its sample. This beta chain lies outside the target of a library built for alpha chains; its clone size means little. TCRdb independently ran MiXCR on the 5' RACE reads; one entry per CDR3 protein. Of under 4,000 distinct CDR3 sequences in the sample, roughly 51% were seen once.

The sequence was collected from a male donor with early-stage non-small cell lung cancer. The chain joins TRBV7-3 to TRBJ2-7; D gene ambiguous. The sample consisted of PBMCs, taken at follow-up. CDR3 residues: CASSIGPSYEQYF. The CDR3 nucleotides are TGTGCCAGCAGCATCGGTCCCTCCTACGAGCAGTACTTC.